This T cell receptor beta chain was observed in a study of cytomegalovirus exposure and HLA in healthy donors. The wider study: An early release of data contained about 85 million unique TCRs, which came from HLA-typed donors. Broader study findings: CMV serostatus alone was available as immune exposure information.

This clone was counted between two and nine times. Its antigen remains unidentified. Researchers ran the PCR with 60 Vbeta and 13 Jbeta primers. Measured with immunoSEQ multiplex PCR; TCRdb has only the in-frame clones, and not every one. The data show roughly 250,000 clones, 84% seen once. V dropped 2 bases and J dropped 13 bases, with 16 bases sitting between them. This CDR3 spans 14 amino acids. The germline gives CDR1 SGDLS, CDR2 YYNGEE. Sequenced material: PBMCs. The chain employs TRBV9 and TRBJ1-6; D not certain. The TCR sequence derives from a woman in her thirties or forties in good health and CMV-seropositive. This CDR3 is CASSVNSGDGPLHF. The CDR3 DNA is TGTGCCAGCAGCGTTAACAGCGGCGATGGGCCCCTCCACTTT.